The clone carrying this T cell receptor (beta chain) was detected ten times or more. Its target is not known. Lactation, pregnancy, other autoimmune disease or uncontrolled infection led to exclusion of patients. Fresh 10 ml peripheral blood yielded PBMCs. This entry comes from a study of T cells in Graves' hyperthyroidism and ophthalmopathy. The overall study: Peripheral blood was collected at initial diagnosis, before any treatment.

Amplified regions were TCR beta CDR3 sequences from RNA transcripts. HTBI primers were the set used in a first-round RT-PCR of the TCR CDR3. TCRdb reprocessed the multiplex PCR reads with MiXCR, giving one entry per CDR3 protein. The data hold approximately 600,000 distinct CDR3 sequences, with about 14% observed a single time. Germline V gives CDR1 MNHEY, CDR2 SMNVEV (reference sequence). Trimming took off 2 bases at V and 6 bases at J, with 11 bases between the two ends. The CDR3 spans 15 residues. Study results and limitations: In simple terms, a model built on 13 V-J features told ophthalmopathy apart from stable hyperthyroidism.

The specimen was blood. This sequence was found in a woman aged 40 to 49 with Graves' ophthalmopathy. The chain carries TRBV27 and TRBJ1-6; D is perhaps TRBD1 (6 bases). The CDR3 bases are TGTGCCAGCAGTTTAACAGGGTGGGGTAATTCACCCCTCCACTTT. Protein product: CASSLTGWGNSPLHF.